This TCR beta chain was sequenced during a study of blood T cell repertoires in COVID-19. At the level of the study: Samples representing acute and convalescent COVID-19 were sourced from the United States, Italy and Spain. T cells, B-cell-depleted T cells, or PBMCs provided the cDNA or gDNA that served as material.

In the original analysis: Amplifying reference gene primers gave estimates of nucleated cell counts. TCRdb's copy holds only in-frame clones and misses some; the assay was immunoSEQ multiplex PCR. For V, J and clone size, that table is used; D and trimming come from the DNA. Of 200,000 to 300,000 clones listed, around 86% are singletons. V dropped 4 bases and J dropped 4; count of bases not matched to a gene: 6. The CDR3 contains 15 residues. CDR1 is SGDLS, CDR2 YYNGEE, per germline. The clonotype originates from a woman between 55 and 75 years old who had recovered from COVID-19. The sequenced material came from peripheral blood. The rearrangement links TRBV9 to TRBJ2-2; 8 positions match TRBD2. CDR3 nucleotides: TGTGCCAGCAGCTCGCGCGGGGGGACCACCGGGGAGCTGTTTTTT. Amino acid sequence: CASSSRGGTTGELFF.